Given below is one T cell receptor (beta chain) in context. The sample is drawn from a study of shared clonotypes between healthy human individuals. This CDR3 comprises 15 residues. The V gene lost 4 bases and the J gene lost 0 bases, with 9 bases spanning the gap. CDR1 is MGHRA and CDR2 is YSYEKL in the germline V gene. Using immunoSEQ multiplex PCR, the repertoire was profiled, and TCRdb retains in-frame clones only, with some absent. Among over a million clones listed, about 74% were seen once. The sequence derives from a man aged 18 to 29 in good health. The sequenced sample was memory CD4+ T cells sorted from blood. Indicated subset: CD45RA-negative fraction. The chain couples TRBV4-1 to TRBJ1-4; D unclear. The CDR3 region has the DNA TGCGCCAGCAGCCCACAATACGCAACTAATGAAAAACTGTTTTTT. As protein: CASSPQYATNEKLFF.